This is a list of T cell receptor beta chains from one sample in a study of CD8 T cells in Susac syndrome. TCRdb reanalysed the immunoSEQ multiplex PCR reads using MiXCR and keeps one entry per CDR3 protein. The sample yields approximately 160,000 distinct CDR3 sequences, around 94% seen once. The sample taken for sequencing was CD4+ T cells from PBMCs. The receptor set was obtained from a human donor with multiple sclerosis. CDR3s include the opening cysteine and the closing phenylalanine or tryptophan. The order of the fields is D gene, clone size, J gene, CDR3 length, V gene, CDR3 DNA, CDR3 protein. D genes are given only for firm matches. Clone size is not always given. Where it is, it says once, few, many or a class for expanded clones.

. | once | TRBJ1-1 | 14 | TRBV19 | TGTGCCAGTAGTATATACCGTACTGGTACTGAAGCTTTCTTT | CASSIYRTGTEAFF
. | . | TRBJ2-7 | 14 | TRBV15 | TGTGCCACCAGCAGAGGAAGACAGATCTACGAGCAGTACTTC | CATSRGRQIYEQYF
. | . | TRBJ2-3 | 15 | TRBV27 | TGTGCCAGCAGGAATTGGGACCTGGGGTTGGATACGCAGTATTTT | CASRNWDLGLDTQYF
. | . | TRBJ1-2 | 12 | TRBV29-1 | TGCAGCGCGGGAATTATAAACTATGGCTACACCTTC | CSAGIINYGYTF
. | . | TRBJ2-6 | 15 | TRBV5-1 | TGCGCCAGCAGCTTGATACTAGCCGGGGCCAACGTCCTGACTTTC | CASSLILAGANVLTF
. | . | TRBJ2-5 | 13 | TRBV30 | TGTGCCTGGACCGGGAGCTCTCGGGAGACCCAGTACTTC | CAWTGSSRETQYF
. | . | TRBJ1-5 | 15 | TRBV6-6 | TGTGCCAGCAGTTACTCCCGAGGCCTCCATCAGCCCCAGCATTTT | CASSYSRGLHQPQHF
TRBD2 | . | TRBJ2-7 | 14 | TRBV7-2 | TGTGCCAGCAGCCCGAGACTAGCGGCCTACGAGCAGTACTTC | CASSPRLAAYEQYF
TRBD2 | . | TRBJ2-1 | 15 | TRBV23-1 | TGCGCCAGCTCTAGGGGTAGCGGGGGGGAAGGTGAGCAGTTCTTC | CASSRGSGGEGEQFF
TRBD2 | . | TRBJ2-7 | 13 | TRBV6-1 | TGTGCCAGCAGGCAGCGGGGGATCTACGAGCAGTACTTC | CASRQRGIYEQYF
. | . | TRBJ2-4 | 15 | TRBV3-1 | TGTGCCAGCAGTACAGGGTCAGTTAACAAAAACATTCAGTACTTC | CASSTGSVNKNIQYF
. | . | TRBJ2-5 | 14 | TRBV6-6 | TGTGCCAGCAGTTTCAGGAACCCACAAGAGACCCAGTACTTC | CASSFRNPQETQYF
. | . | TRBJ1-4 | 13 | TRBV12-3/TRBV12-4 | TGTGCCAGCAGTCCCGCCTGGGATGAAAAACTGTTTTTT | CASSPAWDEKLFF
TRBD2 | . | TRBJ2-7 | 14 | TRBV11-2 | TGTGCCAGCAGCGCGGGACTAGCGTCCTACGAGCAGTACTTC | CASSAGLASYEQYF
. | . | TRBJ2-1 | 16 | TRBV20-1 | TGCAGTGCTAGAGATCTGAGGCTATCGGCCTACAATGAGCAGTTCTTC | CSARDLRLSAYNEQFF
. | . | TRBJ1-2 | 14 | TRBV3-1 | TGTGCCAGCAGCCAAGAGGGAGGTGGCTATGGCTACACCTTC | CASSQEGGGYGYTF
. | once | TRBJ2-1 | 14 | TRBV4-1 | TGCGCCAGCAGCCAAGAAGTCAGCAGGCATGAGCAGTTCTTC | CASSQEVSRHEQFF
. | . | TRBJ2-5 | 13 | TRBV9 | TGTGCCAGCAGCGACAGCGTGGGGGAGACCCAGTACTTC | CASSDSVGETQYF
. | . | TRBJ1-2 | 15 | TRBV7-3 | TGTGCCAGCAGCTTATCGGCCATCGACCTCTATGGCTACACCTTC | CASSLSAIDLYGYTF
. | . | TRBJ2-3 | 15 | TRBV20-1 | TGCAGTGCTAGAGATCCGCAGCTTAGCACAGATACGCAGTATTTT | CSARDPQLSTDTQYF
. | . | TRBJ2-3 | 13 | TRBV27 | TGTGCCAGCAGTTTACGGCCTCAAGATACGCAGTATTTT | CASSLRPQDTQYF
TRBD1 | . | TRBJ1-1 | 12 | TRBV18 | TGTGCCAGCTCACAGACAGGGAGGGAAGCTTTCTTT | CASSQTGREAFF
TRBD2 | . | TRBJ2-5 | 14 | TRBV20-1 | TGCAGTGCTCCCAGATCTAGCGGCCAAGAGACCCAGTACTTC | CSAPRSSGQETQYF
TRBD1 | . | TRBJ1-5 | 15 | TRBV28 | TGTGCCAGCAGCCCGTACGGACAGGACAATCAGCCCCAGCATTTT | CASSPYGQDNQPQHF
TRBD1 | . | TRBJ2-5 | 16 | TRBV7-8 | TGTGCCAGCAGCCGACGAACGGGACAGTACCAAGAGACCCAGTACTTC | CASSRRTGQYQETQYF
TRBD2 | . | TRBJ2-7 | 15 | TRBV5-1 | TGCGCCAGCTCCGAACTAGCGGGCACCTCCTACGAGCAGTACTTC | CASSELAGTSYEQYF
TRBD2 | . | TRBJ2-3 | 15 | TRBV29-1 | TGCAGCGTTTCCGGACTAGCGGGAGACGGGGATACGCAGTATTTT | CSVSGLAGDGDTQYF
. | . | TRBJ1-2 | 15 | TRBV6-2/TRBV6-3 | TGTGCCAGCAGTTACTCGTCAGCCCGGATAAACGGCTACACCTTC | CASSYSSARINGYTF
TRBD1 | . | TRBJ2-2 | 15 | TRBV27 | TGTGCCAGCAGTCGTAGGACAGGAGCCACCGGGGAGCTGTTTTTT | CASSRRTGATGELFF
. | . | TRBJ1-1 | 13 | TRBV27 | TGTGCCAGCAGTTTAATGGAAAACACTGAAGCTTTCTTT | CASSLMENTEAFF
. | . | TRBJ1-5 | 12 | TRBV6-6 | TGTGCCACCCACAGGGAGGCGCAGCCCCAGCATTTT | CATHREAQPQHF
TRBD1 | once | TRBJ2-7 | 15 | TRBV30 | TGTGCCTGGAGTATCACGGGACAGGGGCACTACGAGCAGTACTTC | CAWSITGQGHYEQYF
. | once | TRBJ1-2 | 12 | TRBV29-1 | TGCAGCGTTGTGGAGGGACAATATGGCTACACCTTC | CSVVEGQYGYTF
TRBD1 | . | TRBJ1-2 | 16 | TRBV6-6 | TGTGCCAGCAGTTACCGCACAGGGGGCGACTTACGGGGCTACACCTTC | CASSYRTGGDLRGYTF
. | . | TRBJ1-2 | 14 | TRBV4-2 | TGTGCCAGCAGCCTGGACGGGGCTAAAGGTGGCTACACCTTC | CASSLDGAKGGYTF
. | . | TRBJ2-1 | 13 | TRBV6-1 | TGTGCCAGCAGAACTCACTCCCCCGGAAAGCAGTTCTTC | CASRTHSPGKQFF
. | once | TRBJ2-5 | 15 | TRBV9 | TGTGCCAGCAGCCCACCGGGACCCCCCTGGGAGACCCAGTACTTC | CASSPPGPPWETQYF
. | . | TRBJ1-2 | 14 | TRBV5-6 | TGTGCCAGCAGCCATCCGGGGCAGGGTACTGGCTACACCTTC | CASSHPGQGTGYTF
. | . | TRBJ2-3 | 17 | TRBV6-5 | TGTGCCAGCAGTTACTCTACCGGGACTGGGTATATGAATACGCAGTATTTT | CASSYSTGTGYMNTQYF
. | once | TRBJ2-7 | 12 | TRBV30 | TGTGCCTGGAGCAAGGTTTCCTACGAGCAGTACTTC | CAWSKVSYEQYF
. | . | TRBJ2-5 | 15 | TRBV30 | TGTGCCTGGATCCTGGGGGGCAGGGGCCCAGAGACCCAGTACTTC | CAWILGGRGPETQYF